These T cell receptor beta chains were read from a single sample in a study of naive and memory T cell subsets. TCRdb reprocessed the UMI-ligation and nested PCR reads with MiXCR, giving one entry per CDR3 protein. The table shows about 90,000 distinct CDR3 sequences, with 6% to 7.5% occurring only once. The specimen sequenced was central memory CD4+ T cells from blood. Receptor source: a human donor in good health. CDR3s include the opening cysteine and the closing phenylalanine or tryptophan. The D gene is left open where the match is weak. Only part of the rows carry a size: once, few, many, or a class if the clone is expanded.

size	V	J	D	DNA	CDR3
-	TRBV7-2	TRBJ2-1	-	TGTGCCAGCAGCCCACGTCATGAGCAGTTCTTC	CASSPRHEQFF
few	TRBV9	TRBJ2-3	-	TGTGCCAGCAGCGTCCAGGGCGTCAGCACAGATACGCAGTATTTT	CASSVQGVSTDTQYF
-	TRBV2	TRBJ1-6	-	TGTGCCAGCAGTGACGCAGTTTCCAATTCACCCCTCCACTTT	CASSDAVSNSPLHF
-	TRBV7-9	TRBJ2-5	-	TGTGCCAGCAGCTATCGGGGACCAGGTATACAAGAGACCCAGTACTTC	CASSYRGPGIQETQYF
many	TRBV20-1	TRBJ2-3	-	TGCAGTGCCCAGTCGATGGTCGGGCGGGGAGGAGATACGCAGTATTTT	CSAQSMVGRGGDTQYF
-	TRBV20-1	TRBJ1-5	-	TGCAGTGCGACCCCTCGGGGGGCGTATCAGCCCCAGCATTTT	CSATPRGAYQPQHF
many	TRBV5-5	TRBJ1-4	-	TGTGCCAGCAGCTTGACAGGGTTGGGTGAAAAACTGTTTTTT	CASSLTGLGEKLFF
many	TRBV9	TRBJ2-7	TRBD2	TGTGCCAGCAGCGCCCGCCCCTTACTAGCGGGAGGTGGCGAGCAGTACTTC	CASSARPLLAGGGEQYF
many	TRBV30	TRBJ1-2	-	TGTGCCTGGACACCATTAATGGGCTATGGCTACACCTTC	CAWTPLMGYGYTF
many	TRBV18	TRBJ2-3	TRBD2	TGTGCCAGCTCACCGTTCCTAGCGGGGCACACAGATACGCAGTATTTT	CASSPFLAGHTDTQYF
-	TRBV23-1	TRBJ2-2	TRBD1	TGCGCCAGCAGTCAACCGGGACAGGGCCGGACCGGGGAGCTGTTTTTT	CASSQPGQGRTGELFF
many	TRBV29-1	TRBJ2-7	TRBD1	TGCAGCGTTGCTGATGATGGGACAGGGGCCATCTTC	CSVADDGTGAIF
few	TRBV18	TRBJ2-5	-	TGTGCCAGCTCACCAGGGGGCCCGCCTAAAGAGACCCAGTACTTC	CASSPGGPPKETQYF
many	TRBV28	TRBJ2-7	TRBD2	TGTGCCAGCAGTAGCGGGGGAGTCTCCTACGAGCAGTACTTC	CASSSGGVSYEQYF
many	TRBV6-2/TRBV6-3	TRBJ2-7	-	TGTGCCAGCAGTTATCCAGGGTCGACCGAGCAGTACTTC	CASSYPGSTEQYF
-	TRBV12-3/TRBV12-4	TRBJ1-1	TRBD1	TGTGCCAGCAGTTTCTACAGGGGGGGACCGAACACTGAAGCTTTCTTT	CASSFYRGGPNTEAFF
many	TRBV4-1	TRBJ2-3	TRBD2	TGCGCCAGCAGCCAAGATGGTGCCACTAGCGGGAGGCGAGATACGCAGTATTTT	CASSQDGATSGRRDTQYF
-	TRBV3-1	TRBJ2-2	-	TGTGCCAGCAGCCCCTATCCTAAGGCAGTGGGGGAGCTGTTTTTT	CASSPYPKAVGELFF
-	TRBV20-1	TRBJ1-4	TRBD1	TGCAGTGTGACCCGGGACAGGGGTGAAAAACTGTTTTTT	CSVTRDRGEKLFF
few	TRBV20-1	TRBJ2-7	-	TGCAGTGCTATCAACCGGGAAGACATCTACGAGCAGTACTTC	CSAINREDIYEQYF
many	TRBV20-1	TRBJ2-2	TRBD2	TGCAGTGCTAGAGAGAGCGGGAGATGGACCGGGGAGCTGTTTTTT	CSARESGRWTGELFF
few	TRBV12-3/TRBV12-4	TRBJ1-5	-	TGTGCCAGCAGTTCGCAGGGAACTCTTAGCAATCAGCCCCAGCATTTT	CASSSQGTLSNQPQHF
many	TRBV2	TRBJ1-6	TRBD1	TGTGCCAGCAGAGAACAGGGGGCGGGTCTGAATTCACCCCTCCACTTT	CASREQGAGLNSPLHF
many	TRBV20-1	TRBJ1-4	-	TGCAGTGCTAGAGATATCTCGGACGTGGATGAAAAACTGTTTTTT	CSARDISDVDEKLFF
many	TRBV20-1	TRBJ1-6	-	TGCAGTGCTTCCCTTCCCCACCGTTCACCCCTCCACTTT	CSASLPHRSPLHF
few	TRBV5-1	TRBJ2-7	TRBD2	TGCGCCAGCAGCTTGGGAGAGACTAGCAGATCCTACGAGCAGTACTTC	CASSLGETSRSYEQYF
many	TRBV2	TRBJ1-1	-	TGTGCCAGCAGGGGGCAGGACACTGAAGCTTTCTTT	CASRGQDTEAFF
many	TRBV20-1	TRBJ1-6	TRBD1	TGCAGTGCTAGAGAAGACAGGGCTCGTTCACCCCTCCACTTT	CSAREDRARSPLHF
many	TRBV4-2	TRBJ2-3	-	TGTGCCAGCAGCAGGTCAGATACGCAGTATTTT	CASSRSDTQYF
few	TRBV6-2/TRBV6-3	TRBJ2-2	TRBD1	TGTGCCAGCAGGCGACAGGGGAAGGGGAACACCGGGGAGCTGTTTTTT	CASRRQGKGNTGELFF
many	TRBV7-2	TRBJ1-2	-	TGTGCCAGCAGCACTACGCTCGGGACTTCATTTTATGGCTACACCTTC	CASSTTLGTSFYGYTF
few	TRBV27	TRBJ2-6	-	TGTGCCAGCAGTTTAGAGGCCTGGTCTGGGGCCAACGTCCTGACTTTC	CASSLEAWSGANVLTF
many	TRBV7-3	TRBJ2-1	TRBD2	TGTGCCAGCAGCTTAACCCCGGGACTAGTCAATGAGCAGTTCTTC	CASSLTPGLVNEQFF
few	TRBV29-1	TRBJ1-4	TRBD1	TGCAGCATACGATTACAGGGGAAGAATGAAAAACTGTTTTTT	CSIRLQGKNEKLFF
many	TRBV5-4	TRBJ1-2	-	TGTGCCAGCAGCTTGGACAGAGCTAACTATGGCTACACCTTC	CASSLDRANYGYTF
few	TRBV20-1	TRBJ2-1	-	TGCAGTGCTAGAGCGGGCGGGGTAAATGAGCAGTTCTTC	CSARAGGVNEQFF
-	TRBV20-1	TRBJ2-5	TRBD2	TGCAGTGCTAGAGATCCAGCTAGCGGAGAGACCCAGTACTTC	CSARDPASGETQYF
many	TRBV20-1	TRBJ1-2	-	TGCAGTGCTAGAGCGTTTGCCTACTATGGCTACACCTTC	CSARAFAYYGYTF
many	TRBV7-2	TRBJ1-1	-	TGTGCCAGCAGTCGACACGTAGTGAACACTGAAGCTTTCTTT	CASSRHVVNTEAFF
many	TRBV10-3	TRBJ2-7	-	TGTGCCATCAGTGAGTCGGCTTTCTACGAGCAGTACTTC	CAISESAFYEQYF
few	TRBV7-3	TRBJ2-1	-	TGTGCCAGCAGCCTAACTCCGAGGAATGAGCAGTTCTTC	CASSLTPRNEQFF
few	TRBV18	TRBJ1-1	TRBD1	TGTGCCAGCTCACCGTTGGGACAGATGAACACTGAAGCTTTCTTT	CASSPLGQMNTEAFF
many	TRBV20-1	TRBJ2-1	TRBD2	TGCAGTGCTAGACGGCTAGCGGGAGGGGTAAAGGACAATGAGCAGTTCTTC	CSARRLAGGVKDNEQFF
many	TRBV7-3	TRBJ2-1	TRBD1	TGTGCCAGCAGCTTACTAGGGACAGATAACAATGAGCAGTTCTTC	CASSLLGTDNNEQFF
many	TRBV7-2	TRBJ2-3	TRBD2	TGTGCCAGCAGCCATAGCGGGGGTACGCAGTATTTT	CASSHSGGTQYF
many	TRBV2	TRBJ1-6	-	TGTGCCAGCAGTGAATTGACGGGGTCACCCCTCCACTTT	CASSELTGSPLHF
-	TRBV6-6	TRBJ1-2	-	TGTGCCAGCAGTTACGATGAGACTGGAAGCTACACCTTC	CASSYDETGSYTF
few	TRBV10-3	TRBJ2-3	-	TGTGCCATCGCATCAAGAGATACGCAGTATTTT	CAIASRDTQYF
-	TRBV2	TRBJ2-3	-	TGTGCCAGCAGTGTTCTAACCACAGATACGCAGTATTTT	CASSVLTTDTQYF
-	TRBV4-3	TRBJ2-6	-	TGCGCCAGCAGCCAAGGAATCCAGCCGGGCGGGGCCAACGTCCTGACTTTC	CASSQGIQPGGANVLTF
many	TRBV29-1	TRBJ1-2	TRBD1	TGCAGCGTTGAACCCGACAGGGACTATGGCTACACCTTC	CSVEPDRDYGYTF
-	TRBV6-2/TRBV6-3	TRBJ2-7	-	TGTGCCAGCAGTGATGGGTCTAGCAGCTACGAGCAGTACTTC	CASSDGSSSYEQYF
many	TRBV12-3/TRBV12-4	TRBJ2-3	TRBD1	TGTGCCAGCAGTTTAGGGACAGGGATGTTGGATACGCAGTATTTT	CASSLGTGMLDTQYF
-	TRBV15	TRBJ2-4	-	TGTGCCACCAGCAGAGTTTTCCAGGGGGCCAAAAACATTCAGTACTTC	CATSRVFQGAKNIQYF
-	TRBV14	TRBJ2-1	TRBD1	TGTGCCAGCAGAGAAACCGGGACAGGACACTACAATGAGCAGTTCTTC	CASRETGTGHYNEQFF
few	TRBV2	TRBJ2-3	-	TGTGCCAGCACCCGAGACAGCACAGATACGCAGTATTTT	CASTRDSTDTQYF
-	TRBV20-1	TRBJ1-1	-	TGCAGTGCTACCGACAGGAACCCTGAAGCTTTCTTT	CSATDRNPEAFF
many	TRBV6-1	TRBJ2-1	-	TGTGCCAGCAGTGAAGGGGCATTGTCCTACAATGAGCAGTTCTTC	CASSEGALSYNEQFF
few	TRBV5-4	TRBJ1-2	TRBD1	TGTGCCAGCAGCTTGATGACCGGGACAGGGGCGAGCTACACCTTC	CASSLMTGTGASYTF